These 22 T cell receptor beta chains originate from one sample sequenced in a study of shared clonotypes between healthy human individuals. The protocol was immunoSEQ multiplex PCR, while the TCRdb copy is restricted to in-frame clones and leaves out a portion. The repertoire includes about 490,000 clones, over 60% of them detected once, and under 15% sits in the top ten. Sequenced material: PBMCs. These receptors originate from a woman in her forties in good health. Some clones in this sample may be carry-over from other donors' samples.

J is TRBJ1-1 and V is TRBV27; no firm D call. The length of the CDR3 is 11 residues. Germline V gives CDR1 MNHEY, CDR2 SMNVEV (reference sequence). V lost 8 bases, J lost 1 base, and 5 bases lay in between. CDR3 bases: TGTGCCAGCCGAGGGAACACTGAAGCTTTCTTT. This codes for CASRGNTEAFF.

This clone has only one observation. This chain uses TRBV28 with TRBJ2-7; TRBD2 matches at 9 bases. CDR1 and CDR2 from the germline V gene are MDHEN and SYDVKM. The CDR3 sequence is 15 residues long. Trimming removed 9 bases from V and 6 bases from J; junction bases left unmatched: 15. In DNA form, the CDR3 reads TGTGCCAGTCTACCTCGCGGGGGGGCAGCGGGCGAGCAGTACTTC. Translating it yields CASLPRGGAAGEQYF.

This chain connects TRBV29-1 to TRBJ2-3, with D perhaps assigned TRBD1 or TRBD2 (6 bases each). Deletions cut 8 bases from V and 1 base from J, with 16 bases between. Looked up from germline, CDR1 is SQVTM and CDR2 is ANQGSEA. The CDR3 sequence is 14 residues long. CDR3 sequence: CSTKPGAGTDTQYF. The CDR3 DNA is TGCAGCACAAAACCGGGGGCAGGCACAGATACGCAGTATTTT.

The chain has TRBV11-3 and TRBJ2-3; 9 bases line up with TRBD1. The ends lost 1 base at V and 0 bases at J; junction bases unmatched: 5. The CDR3 length is 17 residues. Germline V CDR1 and CDR2: SGHNT, YENEEA. The CDR3 region has the DNA TGTGCCAGCAGCTTAGGGGCACAGGGGGCCAGCACAGATACGCAGTATTTT. Its protein product is CASSLGAQGASTDTQYF.

This clone was seen ten or more times. The J gene is TRBJ2-5, the V gene TRBV21-1. TRBV21-1 is recorded as a pseudogene. There are 13 residues in the CDR3. The CDR3 region is CASTKEGDETQYF. The CDR3 DNA follows: TGTGCCAGCACCAAGGAAGGGGACGAGACCCAGTACTTC.

This clone was seen more than once but under ten times. The chain recombines TRBV19 with TRBJ2-5; D gene uncertain. This CDR3 spans 13 amino acids. The V end was cut by 3 bases, the J end by 2 bases, with 7 bases between. Per the germline V gene, CDR1 is LNHDA and CDR2 is SQIVND (reference sequence). CDR3 nucleotides: TGTGCCAGTAGTATGGCAGTACAAGAGACCCAGTACTTC. Amino acid sequence: CASSMAVQETQYF.

To note about this clone: The junction departs from germline at one end; a sequencing error may be responsible. The genes are TRBV18 and TRBJ1-2; D not resolved. CDR1 KGHSH and CDR2 LQKENI come from the germline V gene. The CDR3 is 15 amino acids. The chain's CDR3 is CASSPPPRLHYGHTF. The CDR3 bases are TGTGCCAGCTCACCACCGCCACGCTTGCACTATGGCCACACCTTC.

The genes are TRBV11-2 and TRBJ2-4; D tentatively fits TRBD1 or TRBD2 (5 bases each). The CDR3 is made up of 15 amino acids. V was trimmed by 4 bases and J by 3 bases, leaving 13 bases between them. Germline values: CDR1 SGHAT, CDR2 FQNNGV. This chain's CDR3 is CASSSLGRNKNIQYF. The CDR3 DNA reads TGTGCCAGCAGCTCCCTGGGACGGAACAAAAACATTCAGTACTTC.

The rearrangement links TRBV7-2 to TRBJ1-2, with a possible D match to TRBD1 (6 bases). The V and J ends lost 5 bases and 7 bases respectively, with 20 bases between them. The CDR3 consists of 15 residues. Germline CDR1 is SGHTA and CDR2 is FQGNSA. The CDR3 DNA sequence: TGTGCCAGCAGCCTAGAAGGGGGGACCCTTTCTGGCTACACCTTC. Residues: CASSLEGGTLSGYTF.

The genes are TRBV20-1 and TRBJ2-7, with 7 bases matching TRBD1. Germline CDR1 and CDR2: DFQATT and SNEGSKA (reference sequence). The CDR3 runs 11 residues. The trim removed 7 bases at V and 2 bases at J, leaving 2 bases unmatched. The CDR3 loop reads CSVGQTYEQYF. The DNA for the CDR3 is TGCAGTGTGGGACAGACCTACGAGCAGTACTTC.

In this sample, this clone turned up a few times. V gene TRBV13 combines with J gene TRBJ2-3; D ambiguous. V dropped 1 base and J dropped 4 bases, with 9 bases sitting between them. The germline CDR1 and CDR2 sequences are PRHDT and FYEKMQ (reference sequence). The CDR3 totals 14 residues. CDR3 sequence reads: CASSLDRQPDTQYF. CDR3 coding DNA: TGTGCCAGCAGCTTAGACAGACAACCAGATACGCAGTATTTT.

This clone was picked up a small number of times. The V and J genes are TRBV30 and TRBJ2-1; D is unclear. CDR1 and CDR2 from the germline V gene are GTSNPN and SVGIG (reference sequence). With 1 base removed from V and 4 bases from J, the gap between germline ends came to 8 bases. The CDR3 has 13 residues. The CDR3 DNA sequence: TGTGCCTGGAGTGCCGGACCGTACAATGAGCAGTTCTTC. The encoded protein is CAWSAGPYNEQFF.

This clone occurred a few times. The chain combines TRBV10-2 with TRBJ2-1, with 11 nucleotides matching TRBD2. The germline V gene has CDR1 WSHSY and CDR2 SAAADI. The CDR3 covers 15 residues. V shed 3 bases and J 3 bases; nucleotides not matched to a gene: 1. The CDR3 nucleotides read TGCGCCAGCAGTGAAGGACTAGCGGGCTACAATGAGCAGTTCTTC. Amino acids: CASSEGLAGYNEQFF.

The chain carries TRBV19 and TRBJ2-2; 8 positions agree with TRBD2. With 7 bases clipped from V and 5 bases from J, the junction kept 12 bases outside the gene matches. The CDR3 consists of 16 residues. Germline V gene sequence: CDR1 LNHDA, CDR2 SQIVND (reference sequence). The CDR3 loop reads CASMSSAGVWTGELFF. CDR3 coding DNA: TGTGCCAGTATGAGTTCAGCGGGAGTCTGGACCGGGGAGCTGTTTTTT.

In its sample, this clone was seen once. The chain is built from TRBV7-3 and TRBJ2-3, with a weak D call TRBD2 (6 bases). Trimming shortened V by 5 bases and J by 5 bases, and 8 bases separated the two germline ends. This CDR3 comprises 12 residues. Germline lookup yields CDR1 SGHTA and CDR2 FQGTGA. As DNA, the CDR3 is TGTGCCAGCAGCCGGGACTTAGATACGCAGTATTTT. Translation: CASSRDLDTQYF.

CDR3 protein: CASSPKQEDTQYF. DNA for the CDR3: TGTGCCAGCAGCCCCAAACAGGAAGATACGCAGTATTTT. J is TRBJ2-3 and V is TRBV6-4; maybe TRBD1 (5 bases). The ends were cut back, 6 bases at V and 5 bases at J, with 12 bases in the middle. The CDR3 has 13 residues. Germline CDR1 and CDR2: MRHNA and SNTAGT.

The chain has TRBV9 and TRBJ2-1; 9 nucleotides align to TRBD1. Germline V gives CDR1 SGDLS, CDR2 YYNGEE. The CDR3 has 14 amino acids. Trimming at V came to 4 bases and at J to 7 bases, leaving 6 bases not matched to a gene. The CDR3 DNA follows: TGTGCCAGCAGCCCCCGGACAGGGGTAAATGAGCAGTTCTTC. The encoded protein is CASSPRTGVNEQFF.

The rearrangement links TRBV28 to TRBJ2-1, with 9 bases matching TRBD1. CDR1 and CDR2 from the germline V gene are MDHEN and SYDVKM. The ends lost 7 bases at V and 1 base at J; junction bases unmatched: 2. The CDR3 has 14 amino acids. The CDR3 loop reads CASTGQGSYNEQFF. As DNA, the CDR3 is TGTGCCAGCACCGGACAGGGGTCCTACAATGAGCAGTTCTTC. The full variable domain, in which reference TRBV28 and TRBJ2-1 provide the parts outside the CDR3, is DVKVTQSSRYLVKRTGEKVFLECVQDMDHENMFWYRQDPGLGLRLIYFSYDVKMKEKGDIPEGYSVSREKKERFSLILESASTNQTSMYLCASTGQGSYNEQFFGPGTRLTVL.

The rearrangement links TRBV19 to TRBJ2-6; no firm D call. Deletions cut 7 bases from V and 4 bases from J, with 14 bases between. The CDR3 runs 15 residues. CDR1 and CDR2 from the germline V gene are LNHDA and SQIVND (reference sequence). The CDR3 region has the DNA TGTGCCAGTATTAATAGCTGGTCCGGGGCCAACGTCCTGACTTTC. This codes for CASINSWSGANVLTF.

The gene calls are TRBV2 and TRBJ1-2; D call uncertain. V dropped 2 bases and J dropped 8 bases, with 15 bases sitting between them. The V gene's germline CDR1 is SNHLY and CDR2 FYNNEI. The CDR3 length is 14 residues. The CDR3 reads CASSEISGAVGYTF. The CDR3 nucleotides read TGTGCCAGCAGTGAAATTTCGGGCGCCGTCGGCTACACCTTC.

A remark on this clone: Other DNA variants within this sample encode the same CDR3. V and J are TRBV2 and TRBJ2-1; D gene uncertain. V dropped 4 bases and J dropped 4 bases, with 2 bases sitting between them. Germline V gene data show CDR1 as SNHLY and CDR2 as FYNNEI. The CDR3 runs to 11 residues. Here the CDR3 DNA reads TGTGCCAGCAGTGGATACAATGAGCAGTTCTTC. This codes for CASSGYNEQFF.

The chain couples TRBV4-2 to TRBJ2-7; 7 bases are shared with TRBD2. This CDR3 spans 15 amino acids. Germline CDR1 LGHNA, CDR2 YNFKEQ. V dropped 0 bases and J dropped 3; count of bases not matched to a gene: 5. CDR3 sequence (DNA): TGTGCCAGCAGCCAAGATTGGACGGGGGGCTACGAGCAGTACTTC. It codes for CASSQDWTGGYEQYF.